This TCR beta chain was observed in a study of cytomegalovirus exposure and HLA in healthy donors. Study-level results: It was assumed in the presence/absence analyses that sequencing depth was roughly uniform across donors. The authors listed 150 to 200 TCR beta chains as cytomegalovirus-associated. Productive rates of about 87% or about 30% were seen for most TCR beta V segments in an earlier analysis.

PCR was performed using 60 Vbeta and 13 Jbeta primers. Using immunoSEQ multiplex PCR, the repertoire was profiled, and TCRdb retains in-frame clones only, with some absent. The sample carries fewer than 200,000 clones, over 9.5% recorded once. This clone was seen more than once but under ten times. Its antigen is currently unknown. Per the germline V gene, CDR1 is SEHNR and CDR2 is FQNEAQ (reference sequence). J gave up 1 base and V 3 bases, and 0 bases lay outside the gene matches. The CDR3 totals 15 residues. Samples came from healthy bone marrow donors. This TCR was recovered from a man aged 50 to 59 in good health and CMV-seropositive. The V gene is TRBV7-9, the J gene TRBJ2-2, with 9 positions matching TRBD1. Material for sequencing was PBMCs. For the CDR3, the DNA is TGTGCCAGCAGCTTGGGACAGGGGAACACCGGGGAGCTGTTTTTT. This gives the protein CASSLGQGNTGELFF.